Reported below is one TCR beta chain. The junction does not match germline at one end; this may be a read error. The read finishes 3 residues shy of the CDR3 end, and the germline J gene is used to complete it. This specimen includes other DNA sequences encoding the same CDR3. The repertoire was sequenced with immunoSEQ multiplex PCR; TCRdb's copy has only in-frame clones and lacks some. With tens of thousands of clones in the sample, the ten largest clones hold 4.3%. The data derive from a study of T cells in women clearing cervical HPV infection. Germline V lookup: CDR1 MNHEY, CDR2 SVGEGT. The length of the CDR3 is 14 residues.

The sequencing input was blood buffy coat. This clonotype was obtained from a woman aged 18 to 75 with a cervical HPV16 infection that either progressed to CIN3+ or cleared (not recorded which). This rearrangement joins TRBV6-2 or TRBV6-3 to TRBJ1-2; TRBD1 is a possible D gene (6 bases). The CDR3 spells CASVLNQGNYGYTF. CDR3 DNA (partial): TGTGCCAGCGTATTAAACCAGGGGAACTATGGT.